The source of this T cell receptor beta chain is a study of cytomegalovirus exposure and HLA in healthy donors. Study-level information: Early on, a data release was issued that held some 85 million unique TCRs from HLA-typed donors. General observations from the study: Later analysis revealed greater clonal expansion in HLA-associated TCR beta chains than in equally common others.

Primers for the PCR totalled 60 Vbeta and 13 Jbeta. Only in-frame clones appear in the TCRdb table, and some are missing; sequencing was by immunoSEQ multiplex PCR. The sample consists of 150,000 to 160,000 clones, 60% to 85% of them appearing once. Regarding this clone: Its target is unknown.

The TCR originated in a woman between 40 and 55 years old in good health and CMV-seronegative. The sequencing sample was made of PBMCs.

CDR3 DNA: TGCGCCAGCAGCTTGGTCGGGGTTTCCTATGGCTACACCTTC. Translating it yields CASSLVGVSYGYTF. The J gene is TRBJ1-2, the V gene TRBV5-1; no firm D call. Between the trimmed V and J ends, which lost 0 bases and 4 bases, there was a span of 10 bases. This CDR3 is 14 amino acids long. Germline assignment: CDR1 SGHRS and CDR2 YFSETQ.